This T cell receptor (beta chain) was recovered during a study of human T cells and chemical hapten exposure. Germline-derived CDR1 and CDR2 are MNHEY and SMNVEV (reference sequence). Trimming took 4 bases from V and 6 from J; bases not matched to a gene: 6. The length of the CDR3 is 14 residues. In its sample, this clonotype was seen many times. TCRdb reanalysed the RACE reads using MiXCR and keeps one entry per CDR3 protein. The sample contains around 380,000 distinct CDR3 sequences, roughly 4.8% of which appear only once. Time point in this sample: patch test 1, 2 weeks after DPC sensitization. Treatment denoted: therapeutic diphenylcyclopropenone sensitization with weekly scalp DPC.

The sequencing used whole blood, collected in connection with sensitization to the hapten diphenylcyclopropenone (DPC). The rearrangement joins TRBV27 to TRBJ1-5, with 7 bases matching TRBD1. The receptor was isolated from a woman in her forties or fifties with alopecia areata. Some clones in this sample may be carry-over from other donors' samples. The CDR3 DNA is TGTGCCAGCAGTTCGACAGGGTTTACTCAGCCCCAGCATTTT. Amino acids: CASSSTGFTQPQHF.